The 22 T cell receptor beta chains listed next were all sequenced from one sample in a study of blood T cell repertoires in COVID-19. TCRdb's table, derived via immunoSEQ multiplex PCR, lists solely in-frame clones and lacks some. The table includes just over 300,000 clones, about 89% detected once. The sample consisted of PBMCs or T cells enriched from blood (not recorded which). Receptors originate from a woman between 40 and 55 years old who had recovered from COVID-19.

This rearrangement joins TRBV9 to TRBJ2-3; possibly TRBD1 for D (5 bases). CDR1 and CDR2 from the germline V gene are SGDLS and YYNGEE. V lost 5 bases, J lost 5 bases, and 9 bases lay in between. The CDR3 runs 12 residues. The CDR3 here is CASSSGIDTQYF. The CDR3 DNA sequence: TGTGCCAGCAGTTCAGGGATAGATACGCAGTATTTT.

The chain uses TRBV6-4 and TRBJ2-7; no clear D gene. Trimming removed 0 bases at V and 9 bases at J, with 15 bases between. This CDR3 region has 14 residues. Germline CDR1 MRHNA, CDR2 SNTAGT. As DNA, the CDR3 is TGTGCCAGCAGTGACTCGTTGCGGCCTTCCGGGCAGTACTTC. Protein sequence: CASSDSLRPSGQYF.

In this sample, this clone turned up once. The J gene is TRBJ1-2, the V gene TRBV12-3 or TRBV12-4; 7 bases are a match to TRBD1. The V gene end was trimmed by 5 bases and the J gene end by 8 bases; junction bases not matched to a gene: 8. The CDR3 has 13 residues. DNA of the CDR3: TGTGCCAGCAGTGTCGGGACAGAAGTCGGCTACACCTTC. Protein product: CASSVGTEVGYTF.

The chain couples TRBV7-9 to TRBJ2-1; 8 bases match TRBD2. From germline, CDR1 is SEHNR and CDR2 FQNEAQ (reference sequence). The CDR3 runs 17 residues. The V and J ends lost 1 base and 6 bases, in that order; junction bases with no gene match: 11. The CDR3 here is CASSLGLSTSGGNEQFF. The CDR3 DNA is TGTGCCAGCAGCTTAGGTCTGAGTACTAGCGGCGGCAATGAGCAGTTCTTC.

The chain is built from TRBV2 and TRBJ2-4; D might be TRBD1 (5 bases). The germline gives CDR1 SNHLY, CDR2 FYNNEI. V lost 3 bases and J 12 bases, leaving 15 bases between the germline ends. This CDR3 is built from 13 residues. CDR3 bases: TGTGCCAGCAGTGATGGCCAGGGAATCAATCAGTACTTC. This gives the protein CASSDGQGINQYF.

V and J are TRBV18 and TRBJ1-2; TRBD1 is a possible D gene (6 bases). Germline CDR1 KGHSH, CDR2 LQKENI. The CDR3 is 15 residues long. Trimming shortened V by 1 base and J by 8 bases, and 17 bases separated the two germline ends. CDR3 region: CASSPRPAGEGGYTF. The CDR3 DNA reads TGTGCCAGCTCACCACGCCCCGCAGGGGAGGGAGGCTACACCTTC.

This chain connects TRBV28 to TRBJ1-2; maybe TRBD1 (6 bases). Germline V gives CDR1 MDHEN, CDR2 SYDVKM. V gave up 2 bases and J gave up 2 bases, with 12 bases separating them. The CDR3 spans 15 residues. The CDR3 bases are TGTGCCAGCAGTTTACTCCAGGGGTGGAACTATGGCTACACCTTC. It codes for CASSLLQGWNYGYTF.

The chain uses TRBV11-1 and TRBJ2-1; 10 bases align to TRBD2. There are 15 residues in the CDR3. Germline V gene data show CDR1 as SGHAT and CDR2 as FQDESV (reference sequence). The ends lost 1 base at V and 4 bases at J; junction bases unmatched: 1. As DNA, the CDR3 is TGTGCCAGCAGCTTAGGTAGCGGGAGGTACAATGAGCAGTTCTTC. As protein: CASSLGSGRYNEQFF.

The J gene is TRBJ2-5, the V gene TRBV27; TRBD2 aligns across 13 bases. The CDR3 totals 15 residues. Trimming at V came to 6 bases and at J to 4 bases, leaving 5 bases not matched to a gene. CDR1 MNHEY and CDR2 SMNVEV come from the germline V gene (reference sequence). The CDR3 is CASRTTSGGGETQYF. CDR3 sequence (DNA): TGTGCCAGCAGAACTACTAGCGGGGGGGGAGAGACCCAGTACTTC.

The V gene is TRBV3-1 (or the pseudogene TRBV3-2), the J gene TRBJ1-2; D is uncertain. V gave up 0 bases and J gave up 8 bases, with 16 bases separating them. The CDR3 length is 15 residues. Germline V gene lookup returns CDR1 LGHDT and CDR2 YNNKEL (reference sequence). The CDR3 protein is CASSQDPVEGLGYTF. The CDR3 DNA follows: TGTGCCAGCAGCCAAGACCCCGTCGAGGGTTTAGGCTACACCTTC.

The V gene is TRBV27, the J gene TRBJ1-3; TRBD1 is a possible D gene (5 bases). Looked up from germline, CDR1 is MNHEY and CDR2 is SMNVEV (reference sequence). V lost 0 bases to trimming and J lost 1 base, with 7 bases between them. The CDR3 sequence is 15 residues long. This chain's CDR3 is CASSLSGGSGNTIYF. The DNA of the CDR3 is TGTGCCAGCAGTTTATCGGGGGGTTCTGGAAACACCATATATTTT.

CDR3 region: CASSTGFGELFF. The CDR3, as DNA: TGTGCCAGCAGTACAGGGTTCGGGGAGCTGTTTTTT. The gene calls are TRBV7-2 and TRBJ2-2, with a possible D match to TRBD1 (6 bases). Trimming took 6 bases from V and 7 from J, leaving 9 bases between them. CDR3 length: 12 amino acids. Germline values: CDR1 SGHTA, CDR2 FQGNSA.

The V gene is TRBV6-2 or TRBV6-3, the J gene TRBJ2-1, with 11 nucleotides matching TRBD2. The CDR3 is 16 residues long. Germline loops: CDR1 MNHEY, CDR2 SVGEGT. Germline trimming cut 2 bases from V and 6 bases from J; bases unmatched to any gene: 6. CDR3 nucleotide sequence: TGTGCCAGCAGTTACCCTGGACTAGCGGGCCTCAATGAGCAGTTCTTC. Translating it yields CASSYPGLAGLNEQFF.

The chain couples TRBV6-2 or TRBV6-3 to TRBJ2-5; TRBD2 matches at 16 bases. This CDR3 spans 20 amino acids. The V gene end was trimmed by 2 bases and the J gene end by 5 bases; junction bases not matched to a gene: 14. Germline assignment: CDR1 MNHEY and CDR2 SVGEGT. The CDR3: CASSYLLGGTSGGVTETQYF. As DNA, the CDR3 is TGTGCCAGCAGTTACCTTCTCGGCGGGACTAGCGGGGGGGTAACGGAGACCCAGTACTTC.

This chain joins TRBV11-2 and TRBJ1-1; 7 nucleotides match TRBD1. The CDR3 length is 12 residues. Trimming took 5 bases from V and 6 from J; bases not matched to a gene: 3. CDR1 is SGHAT, CDR2 FQNNGV, per germline. CDR3 in amino acids: CASSLDRAEAFF. The CDR3 region has the DNA TGTGCCAGCAGCCTCGACAGGGCTGAAGCTTTCTTT.

This clone was seen only a few times. This chain uses TRBV6-5 with TRBJ1-1; a possible D gene is TRBD1 (6 bases). The CDR3 extends over 13 amino acids. The germline V and J ends were trimmed by 4 bases and 4 bases, with 10 bases remaining between them. Looked up from germline, CDR1 is MNHEY and CDR2 is SVGAGI. The CDR3 protein is CASSSGQSTEAFF. In DNA form, the CDR3 reads TGTGCCAGCAGTTCCGGACAGAGCACTGAAGCTTTCTTT.

The rearrangement links TRBV5-1 to TRBJ2-7; TRBD1 matches at 7 bases. With V trimmed by 3 bases and J by 3 bases, 9 bases remained unmatched. The CDR3 runs 15 residues. Per germline, CDR1 SGHRS and CDR2 YFSETQ. The CDR3: CASSWEYRGSYEQYF. Here the CDR3 DNA reads TGCGCCAGCAGCTGGGAATACAGGGGAAGCTACGAGCAGTACTTC.

The chain carries TRBV29-1 and TRBJ1-1; D ambiguous. The CDR3 covers 11 residues. From germline, CDR1 is SQVTM and CDR2 ANQGSEA. V was trimmed by 4 bases and J by 5 bases, leaving 8 bases between them. The chain's CDR3 is CSVVTETEAFF. The CDR3 DNA reads as TGCAGCGTTGTGACGGAGACTGAAGCTTTCTTT. The entire variable domain, with the rest obtained from reference TRBV29-1 and TRBJ1-1, is as follows: SAVISQKPSRDICQRGTSLTIQCQVDSQVTMMFWYRQQPGQSLTLIATANQGSEATYESGFVIDKFPISRPNLTFSTLTVSNMSPEDSSIYLCSVVTETEAFFGQGTRLTVV.

The rearrangement links TRBV9 to TRBJ2-1; 7 positions agree with TRBD2. V was clipped by 0 bases and J by 9 bases; unmatched bases: 3. The CDR3 has 13 amino acids. Germline V gene data show CDR1 as SGDLS and CDR2 as YYNGEE. The CDR3: CASSVGGGSEQFF. DNA for the CDR3: TGTGCCAGCAGCGTAGGGGGAGGGTCTGAGCAGTTCTTC.

Comment on this clone: A read error may produce the germline difference seen at one junction end. J is TRBJ2-1 and V is TRBV7-7; 11 bases line up with TRBD2. The CDR3 spans 15 residues. CDR1 SSHAT and CDR2 FNYEAQ come from the germline V gene (reference sequence). CDR3 loop: CASSQLAGAYNEQFF. The CDR3 bases are TGTGCTAGCAGCCAACTAGCGGGAGCCTACAATGAGCAGTTCTTC.

This chain joins TRBV25-1 and TRBJ1-6; perhaps TRBD1 as D (6 bases). Germline lookup yields CDR1 MGHDK and CDR2 SYGVNS. This CDR3 contains 14 residues. V lost 3 bases to trimming and J lost 8 bases, with 11 bases between them. The CDR3: CASSDGTGYSPLHF. Here the CDR3 DNA reads TGTGCCAGCAGTGATGGCACAGGGTATTCACCCCTCCACTTT.

This chain connects TRBV5-4 to TRBJ2-5; 12 positions agree with TRBD2. Germline V gene sequence: CDR1 SGHNT, CDR2 YYREEE (reference sequence). V dropped 3 bases and J dropped 2; count of bases not matched to a gene: 5. CDR3 length: 16 residues. This CDR3 reads CASSSFGLAGQETQYF. The CDR3 DNA follows: TGTGCCAGCAGCTCCTTCGGACTAGCGGGGCAAGAGACCCAGTACTTC.